This TCR beta chain was captured in a study of T-cell memory formation after mild COVID-19. Points on this clonotype: What it binds is not known.

Via MiXCR, TCRdb re-called the 5' RACE reads, giving one row per CDR3 protein. The table records roughly 100,000 distinct CDR3 sequences, under 15% of them present only once. The CDR3 length is 14 residues. V lost 3 bases to trimming and J lost 4 bases, with 9 bases between them. Study conclusions and caveats: Of the contracting clones, CD4+ ones lay mainly in CM and EM, and CD8+ ones in EMRA. Clones that contracted from day 15 to 85 were balanced CD4/CD8, while later expanders leaned CD4+.

The sample was PBMCs or a T cell subset sorted from them (not recorded which). This sequence joins TRBV12-3 or TRBV12-4 and TRBJ2-2, with a tentative D call TRBD1 (6 bases). The TCR originated in an adult woman who had mild COVID-19 (a few samples of this study predate the infection). Cell type and time point are not known. The CDR3 loop is CASSLGHLTGELFF. As DNA, the CDR3 is TGTGCCAGCAGTTTGGGACACCTCACCGGGGAGCTGTTTTTT.